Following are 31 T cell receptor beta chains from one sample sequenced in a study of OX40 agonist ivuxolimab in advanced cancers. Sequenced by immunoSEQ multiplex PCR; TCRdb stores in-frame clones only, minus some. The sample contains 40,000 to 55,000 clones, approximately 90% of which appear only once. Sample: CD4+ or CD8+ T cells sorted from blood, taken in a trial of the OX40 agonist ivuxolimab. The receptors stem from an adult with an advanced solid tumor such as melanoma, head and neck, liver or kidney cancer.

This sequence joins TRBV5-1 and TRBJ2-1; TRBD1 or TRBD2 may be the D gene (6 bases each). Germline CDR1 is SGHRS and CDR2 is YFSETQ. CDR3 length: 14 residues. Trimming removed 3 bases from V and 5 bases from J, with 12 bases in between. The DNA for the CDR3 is TGCGCCAGCAGCTCCGGGGGCCCCAACAATGAGCAGTTCTTC. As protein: CASSSGGPNNEQFF.

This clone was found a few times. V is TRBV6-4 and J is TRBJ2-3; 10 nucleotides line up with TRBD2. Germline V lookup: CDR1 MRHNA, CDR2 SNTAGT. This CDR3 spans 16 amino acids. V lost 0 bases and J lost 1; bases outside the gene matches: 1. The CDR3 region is CASSDSGTSGTDTQYF. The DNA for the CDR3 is TGTGCCAGCAGTGACTCCGGGACTAGCGGCACAGATACGCAGTATTTT.

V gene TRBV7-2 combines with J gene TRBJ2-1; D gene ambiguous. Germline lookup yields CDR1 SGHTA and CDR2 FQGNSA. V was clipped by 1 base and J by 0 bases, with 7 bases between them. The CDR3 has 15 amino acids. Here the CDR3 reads CASSLGVSSYNEQFF. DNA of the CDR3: TGTGCCAGCAGCTTAGGTGTGAGCTCCTACAATGAGCAGTTCTTC.

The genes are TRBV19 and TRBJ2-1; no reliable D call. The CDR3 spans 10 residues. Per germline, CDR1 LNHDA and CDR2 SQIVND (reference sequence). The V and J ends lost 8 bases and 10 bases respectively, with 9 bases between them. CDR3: CASGTIEQFF. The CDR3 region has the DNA TGTGCCAGTGGCACTATCGAGCAGTTCTTC. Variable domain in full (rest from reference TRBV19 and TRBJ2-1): DGGITQSPKYLFRKEGQNVTLSCEQNLNHDAMYWYRQDPGQGLRLIYYSQIVNDFQKGDIAEGYSVSREKKESFPLTVTSAQKNPTAFYLCASGTIEQFFGPGTRLTVL.

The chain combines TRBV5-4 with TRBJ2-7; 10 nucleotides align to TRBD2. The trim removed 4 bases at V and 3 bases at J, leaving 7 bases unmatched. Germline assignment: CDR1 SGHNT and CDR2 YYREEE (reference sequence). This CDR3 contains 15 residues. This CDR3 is CASSPTLAGGYEQYF. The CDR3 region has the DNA TGTGCCAGCAGCCCTACATTAGCGGGAGGCTACGAGCAGTACTTC.

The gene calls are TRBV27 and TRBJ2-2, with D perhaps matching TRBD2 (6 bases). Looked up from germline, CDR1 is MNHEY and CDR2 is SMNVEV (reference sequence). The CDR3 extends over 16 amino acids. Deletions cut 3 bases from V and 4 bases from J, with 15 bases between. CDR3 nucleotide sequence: TGTGCCAGCAGTTTTGAGGTGACTAGGAGCACCGGGGAGCTGTTTTTT. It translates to CASSFEVTRSTGELFF.

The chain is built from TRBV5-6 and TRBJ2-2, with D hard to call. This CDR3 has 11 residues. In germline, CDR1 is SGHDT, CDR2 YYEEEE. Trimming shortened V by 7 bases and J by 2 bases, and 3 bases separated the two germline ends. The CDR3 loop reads CASANTGELFF. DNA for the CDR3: TGTGCCAGCGCAAACACCGGGGAGCTGTTTTTT.

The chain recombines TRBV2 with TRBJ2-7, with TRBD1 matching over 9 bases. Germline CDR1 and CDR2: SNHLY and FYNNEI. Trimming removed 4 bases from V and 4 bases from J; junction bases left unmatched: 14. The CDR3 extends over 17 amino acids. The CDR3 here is CASSGSPGQGLKYEQYF. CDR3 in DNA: TGTGCCAGCAGTGGATCCCCGGGACAGGGTCTGAAGTACGAGCAGTACTTC.

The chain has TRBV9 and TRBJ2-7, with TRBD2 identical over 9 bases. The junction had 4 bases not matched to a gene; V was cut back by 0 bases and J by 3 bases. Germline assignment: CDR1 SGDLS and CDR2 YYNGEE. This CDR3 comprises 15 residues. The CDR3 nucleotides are TGTGCCAGCAGCGTAGCGGCGGGAGGGAGCTACGAGCAGTACTTC. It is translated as CASSVAAGGSYEQYF.

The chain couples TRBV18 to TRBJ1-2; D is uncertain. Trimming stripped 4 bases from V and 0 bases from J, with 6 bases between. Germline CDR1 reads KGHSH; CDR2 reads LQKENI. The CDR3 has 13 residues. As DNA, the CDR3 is TGTGCCAGCTCACTCGAAGCTAACTATGGCTACACCTTC. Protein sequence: CASSLEANYGYTF.

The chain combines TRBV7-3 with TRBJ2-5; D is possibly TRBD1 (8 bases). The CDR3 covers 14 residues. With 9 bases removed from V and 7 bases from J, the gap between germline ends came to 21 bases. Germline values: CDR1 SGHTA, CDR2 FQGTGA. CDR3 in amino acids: CARVRKDREGTQYF. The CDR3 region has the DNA TGTGCCAGAGTCAGAAAGGACAGGGAGGGGACCCAGTACTTC.

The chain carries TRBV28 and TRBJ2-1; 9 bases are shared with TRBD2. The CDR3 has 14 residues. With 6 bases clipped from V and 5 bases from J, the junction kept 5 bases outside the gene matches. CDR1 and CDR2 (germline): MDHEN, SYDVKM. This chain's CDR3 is CASSRTSADNEQFF. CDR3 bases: TGTGCCAGCAGCCGGACTAGCGCCGACAATGAGCAGTTCTTC.

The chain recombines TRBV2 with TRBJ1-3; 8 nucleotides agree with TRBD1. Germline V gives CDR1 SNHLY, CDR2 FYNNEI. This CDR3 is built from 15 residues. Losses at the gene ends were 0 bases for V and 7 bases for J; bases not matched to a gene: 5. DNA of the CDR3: TGTGCCAGCAGTGAAGCGGGGGGACAGGCCAACACCATATATTTT. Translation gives CASSEAGGQANTIYF.

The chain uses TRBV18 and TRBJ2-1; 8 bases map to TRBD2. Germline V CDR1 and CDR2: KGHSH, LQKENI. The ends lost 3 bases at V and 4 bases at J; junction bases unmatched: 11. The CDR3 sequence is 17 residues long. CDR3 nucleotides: TGTGCCAGCTCACCCTCACTAGCGGCCGGAGGGTACAATGAGCAGTTCTTC. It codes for CASSPSLAAGGYNEQFF. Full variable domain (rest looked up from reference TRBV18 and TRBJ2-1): NAGVMQNPRHLVRRRGQEARLRCSPMKGHSHVYWYRQLPEEGLKFMVYLQKENIIDESGMPKERFSAEFPKEGPSILRIQQVVRGDSAAYFCASSPSLAAGGYNEQFFGPGTRLTVL.

The CDR3 spells CAGPRGSGYTF. CDR3 in DNA: TGTGCCGGCCCCCGGGGAAGTGGCTACACCTTC. V is TRBV30 and J is TRBJ1-2; no reliable D call. This CDR3 is 11 amino acids long. The germline V gene encodes CDR1 GTSNPN and CDR2 SVGIG (reference sequence). V dropped 8 bases and J dropped 7 bases, with 14 bases sitting between them. Looking up the rest from reference TRBV30 and TRBJ1-2 gives the full variable domain: SQTIHQWPATLVQPVGSPLSLECTVEGTSNPNLYWYRQAAGRGLQLLFYSVGIGQISSEVPQNLSASRPQDRQFILSSKKLLLSDSGFYLCAGPRGSGYTFGSGTRLTVV.

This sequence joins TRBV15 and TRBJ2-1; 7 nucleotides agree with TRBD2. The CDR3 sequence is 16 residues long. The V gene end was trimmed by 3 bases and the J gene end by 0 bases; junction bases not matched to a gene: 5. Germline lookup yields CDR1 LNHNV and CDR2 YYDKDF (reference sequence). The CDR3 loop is CATSRLLANSYNEQFF. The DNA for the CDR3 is TGTGCCACCAGCAGGTTACTAGCGAACTCCTACAATGAGCAGTTCTTC. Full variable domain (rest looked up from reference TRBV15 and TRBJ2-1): DAMVIQNPRYQVTQFGKPVTLSCSQTLNHNVMYWYQQKSSQAPKLLFHYYDKDFNNEADTPDNFQSRRPNTSFCFLDIRSPGLGDTAMYLCATSRLLANSYNEQFFGPGTRLTVL.

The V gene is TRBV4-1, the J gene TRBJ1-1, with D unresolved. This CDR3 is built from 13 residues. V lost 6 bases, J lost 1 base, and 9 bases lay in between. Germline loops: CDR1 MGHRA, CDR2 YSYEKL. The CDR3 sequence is CASSMSENTEAFF. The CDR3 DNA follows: TGCGCCAGCAGTATGTCAGAGAACACTGAAGCTTTCTTT.

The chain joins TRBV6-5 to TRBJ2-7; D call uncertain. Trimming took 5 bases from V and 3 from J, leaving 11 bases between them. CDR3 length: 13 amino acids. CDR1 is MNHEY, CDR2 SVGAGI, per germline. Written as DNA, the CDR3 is TGTGCCAGCAGTGACAACGTGAGCTACGAGCAGTACTTC. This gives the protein CASSDNVSYEQYF.

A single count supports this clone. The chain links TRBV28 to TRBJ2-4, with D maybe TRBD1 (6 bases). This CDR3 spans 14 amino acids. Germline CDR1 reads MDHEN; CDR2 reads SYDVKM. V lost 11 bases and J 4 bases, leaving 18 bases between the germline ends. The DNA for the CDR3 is TGTGCCTCCGCCGTGGGGGCAGTTAAAAACATTCAGTACTTC. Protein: CASAVGAVKNIQYF.

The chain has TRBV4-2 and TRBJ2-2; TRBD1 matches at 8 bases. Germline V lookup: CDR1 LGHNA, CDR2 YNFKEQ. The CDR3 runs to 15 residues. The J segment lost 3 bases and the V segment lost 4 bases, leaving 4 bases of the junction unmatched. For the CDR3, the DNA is TGTGCCAGCAGCCTGGACAGGGTGGACACCGGGGAGCTGTTTTTT. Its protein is CASSLDRVDTGELFF.

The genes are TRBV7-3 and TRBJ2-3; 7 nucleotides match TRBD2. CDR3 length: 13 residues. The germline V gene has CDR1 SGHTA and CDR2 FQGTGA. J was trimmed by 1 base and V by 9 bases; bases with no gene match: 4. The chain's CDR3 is CASRLAGTDTQYF. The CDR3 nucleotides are TGTGCCAGTCGGCTAGCGGGCACAGATACGCAGTATTTT.

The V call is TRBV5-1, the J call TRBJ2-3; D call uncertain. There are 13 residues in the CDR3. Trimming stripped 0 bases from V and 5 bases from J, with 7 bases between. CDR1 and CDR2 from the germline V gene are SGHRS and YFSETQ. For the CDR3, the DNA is TGCGCCAGCAGCTTGGAGTTTGGAGATACGCAGTATTTT. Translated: CASSLEFGDTQYF.

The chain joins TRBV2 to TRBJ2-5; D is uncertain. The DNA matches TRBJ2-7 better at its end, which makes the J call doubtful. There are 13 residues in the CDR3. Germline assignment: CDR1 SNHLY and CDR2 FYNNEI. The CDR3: CASTDDRAYEQYF. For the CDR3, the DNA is TGTGCCAGCACTGATGACCGAGCCTACGAGCAGTACTTC.

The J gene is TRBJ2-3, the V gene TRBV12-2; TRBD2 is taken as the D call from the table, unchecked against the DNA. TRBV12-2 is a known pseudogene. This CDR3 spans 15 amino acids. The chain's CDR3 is CASRYRRNRTDTQYF. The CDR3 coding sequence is TGTGCAAGTCGCTACCGGAGGAACCGCACAGATACGCAGTATTTT.

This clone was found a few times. Here the CDR3 reads CASSLGFGETQYF. The CDR3 DNA reads as TGTGCCAGCAGTTTAGGCTTCGGCGAGACCCAGTACTTC. The chain uses TRBV6-5 and TRBJ2-5; D uncertain. CDR1 is MNHEY and CDR2 is SVGAGI in the germline V gene. V was cut by 4 bases and J by 5 bases, with 11 bases left in between. The CDR3 is 13 amino acids.

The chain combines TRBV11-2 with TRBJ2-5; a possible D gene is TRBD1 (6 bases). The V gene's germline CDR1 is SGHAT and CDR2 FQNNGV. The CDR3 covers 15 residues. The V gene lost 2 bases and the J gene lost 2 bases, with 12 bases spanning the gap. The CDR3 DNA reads TGTGCCAGCAGCTTACAGGGAAGGGGGCAAGAGACCCAGTACTTC. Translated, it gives CASSLQGRGQETQYF.

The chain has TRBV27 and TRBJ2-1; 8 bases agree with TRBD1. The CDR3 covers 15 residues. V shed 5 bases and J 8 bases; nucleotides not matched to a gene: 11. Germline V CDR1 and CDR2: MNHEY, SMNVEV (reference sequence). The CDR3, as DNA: TGTGCCAGCAGTGCTCTGACAGGGGCGGGCGATGAGCAGTTCTTC. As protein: CASSALTGAGDEQFF.

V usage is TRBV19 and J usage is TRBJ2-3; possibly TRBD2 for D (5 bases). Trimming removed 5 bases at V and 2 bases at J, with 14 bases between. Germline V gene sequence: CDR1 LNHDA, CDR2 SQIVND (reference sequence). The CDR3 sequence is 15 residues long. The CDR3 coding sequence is TGTGCCAGTAGTCCCCTGGCGGGTGTCACAGATACGCAGTATTTT. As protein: CASSPLAGVTDTQYF.

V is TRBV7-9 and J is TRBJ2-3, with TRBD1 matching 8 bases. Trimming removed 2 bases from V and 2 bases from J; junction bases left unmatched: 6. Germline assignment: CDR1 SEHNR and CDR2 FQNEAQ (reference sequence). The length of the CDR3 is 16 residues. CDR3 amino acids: CASSLPRQGNTDTQYF. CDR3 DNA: TGTGCCAGCAGCTTACCGAGACAGGGGAACACAGATACGCAGTATTTT.

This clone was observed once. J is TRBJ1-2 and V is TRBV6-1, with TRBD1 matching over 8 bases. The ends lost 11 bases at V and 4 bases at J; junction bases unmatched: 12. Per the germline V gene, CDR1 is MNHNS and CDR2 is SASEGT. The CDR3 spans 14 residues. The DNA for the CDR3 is TGTGCCGGACTCCGGGACAGGAGCATCTATGGCTACACCTTC. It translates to CAGLRDRSIYGYTF.

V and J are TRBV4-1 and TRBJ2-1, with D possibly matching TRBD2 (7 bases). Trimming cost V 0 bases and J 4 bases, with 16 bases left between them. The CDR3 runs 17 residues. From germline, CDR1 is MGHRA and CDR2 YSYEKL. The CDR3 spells CASSQEFRGALYNEQFF. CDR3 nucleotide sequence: TGCGCCAGCAGCCAAGAATTTCGGGGGGCCCTTTACAATGAGCAGTTCTTC.